The 18 T cell receptor beta chains below were found in one sample sequenced in a study of patients and donors after allogeneic stem cell transplantation. TCRdb reprocessed the RT-PCR reads with MiXCR, giving one entry per CDR3 protein. The sample contains about a million distinct CDR3 sequences, more than 15% of which appear only once. The sample consisted of blood, either unsorted or a sorted T cell fraction (not recorded which). The source of these receptors is a human donor who was either an allogeneic HSCT recipient or a stem cell or donor lymphocyte infusion donor (not recorded which). It is not recorded whose cells these are; they may come from a transplant donor.

This clonotype came up a few times. The chain links TRBV6-1 to TRBJ2-3; D uncertain. CDR1 MNHNS and CDR2 SASEGT come from the germline V gene. CDR3 length: 15 amino acids. V lost 0 bases to trimming and J lost 1 base, with 8 bases between them. DNA of the CDR3: TGTGCCAGCAGTGAAGCTGGGTCGGGCACAGATACGCAGTATTTT. This encodes CASSEAGSGTDTQYF.

There are a few counts of this clonotype. V gene TRBV5-4 combines with J gene TRBJ2-3; D is uncertain. CDR3 length: 12 residues. Trimming pared 3 bases from V and 6 bases from J, leaving 8 bases between. CDR1 SGHNT and CDR2 YYREEE come from the germline V gene (reference sequence). Here the CDR3 reads CASSYERDTQYF. In DNA, the CDR3 is TGTGCCAGCAGCTATGAACGGGATACGCAGTATTTT.

The chain links TRBV6-5 to TRBJ1-1; D unclear. V was cut by 10 bases and J by 1 base, with 7 bases left in between. Germline CDR1 is MNHEY and CDR2 is SVGAGI. The CDR3 covers 11 residues. CDR3 loop: CATHRNTEAFF. The CDR3 DNA reads as TGTGCCACCCACAGGAACACTGAAGCTTTCTTT.

The chain links TRBV11-3 to TRBJ2-1; perhaps TRBD2 as D (5 bases). The CDR3 contains 14 residues. Deletions cut 5 bases from V and 10 bases from J, with 18 bases between. Germline-derived CDR1 and CDR2 are SGHNT and YENEEA. DNA for the CDR3: TGTGCCAGCAGCGCCCCGGCCCCTTCGGGGGAGCAGTTCTTC. As protein: CASSAPAPSGEQFF.

This clonotype was observed a few times. This chain uses TRBV30 with TRBJ1-2; maybe TRBD1 (6 bases). This CDR3 comprises 14 residues. Between the trimmed V and J ends, which lost 0 bases and 4 bases, there was a span of 12 bases. CDR1 is GTSNPN, CDR2 SVGIG, per germline (reference sequence). The CDR3 nucleotides are TGTGCCTGGAGTGTAGGGGGATTGTTCTATGGCTACACCTTC. Translating it yields CAWSVGGLFYGYTF.

The V call is TRBV4-2, the J call TRBJ2-5; 15 bases are a match to TRBD2. The trim removed 1 base at V and 2 bases at J, leaving 5 bases unmatched. The CDR3 has 18 residues. Looked up from germline, CDR1 is LGHNA and CDR2 is YNFKEQ. CDR3 protein: CASSQGTSGGARQETQYF. CDR3 sequence (DNA): TGTGCCAGCAGCCAAGGGACTAGCGGGGGGGCAAGACAAGAGACCCAGTACTTC.

The sample holds a few counts of this clonotype. This chain connects TRBV4-1 to TRBJ1-6; 7 bases fit TRBD1. The germline gives CDR1 MGHRA, CDR2 YSYEKL. J lost 7 bases, V lost 6 bases, and 0 bases had no gene match. The CDR3 spans 12 residues. This CDR3 reads CASRDRNSPLHF. CDR3 nucleotides: TGCGCCAGCAGGGACAGGAATTCACCCCTCCACTTT.

The V gene is TRBV18, the J gene TRBJ1-1; unclear D gene. From germline, CDR1 is KGHSH and CDR2 LQKENI. V gave up 4 bases and J gave up 7 bases, with 16 bases separating them. CDR3 length: 14 residues. The CDR3 loop reads CASSLTGNHLEAFF. Here the CDR3 DNA reads TGTGCCAGCTCACTCACCGGGAACCACCTTGAAGCTTTCTTT.

The rearrangement links TRBV10-3 to TRBJ2-1, with D tentatively TRBD2 (6 bases). V shed 2 bases and J shed 5 bases, with 13 bases lying between them. In germline, CDR1 is ENHRY, CDR2 SYGVKD. The CDR3 spans 15 residues. CDR3 residues: CAISEPQGLNNEQFF. The CDR3 nucleotides are TGTGCCATCAGTGAGCCCCAGGGACTTAACAATGAGCAGTTCTTC.

This clonotype has a handful of counts. This rearrangement joins TRBV20-1 to TRBJ2-3, with TRBD2 matching over 11 bases. Per the germline V gene, CDR1 is DFQATT and CDR2 is SNEGSKA (reference sequence). The CDR3 has 20 amino acids. With V trimmed by 0 bases and J by 4 bases, 18 bases remained unmatched. This chain's CDR3 is CSARDLFGVAGGPQPDTQYF. DNA of the CDR3: TGCAGTGCTAGAGATCTTTTCGGGGTAGCGGGGGGGCCACAGCCAGATACGCAGTATTTT.

This clonotype came up many times. The J gene is TRBJ1-1, the V gene TRBV5-1, with D possibly matching TRBD1 (5 bases). The CDR3 runs 15 residues. Per germline, CDR1 SGHRS and CDR2 YFSETQ. Trimming took 3 bases from V and 0 from J, leaving 12 bases between them. In DNA form, the CDR3 reads TGCGCCAGCAGCTATGGACAAAACATGAACACTGAAGCTTTCTTT. Protein sequence: CASSYGQNMNTEAFF.

The chain has TRBV20-1 and TRBJ2-7; 10 bases match TRBD2. The germline V gene has CDR1 DFQATT and CDR2 SNEGSKA (reference sequence). V lost 6 bases and J lost 3; bases outside the gene matches: 11. This CDR3 comprises 15 residues. The CDR3 bases are TGCAGTGCCCCTAGTGGCCTAGCGGGGGTCTACGAGCAGTACTTC. Translated, it gives CSAPSGLAGVYEQYF.

The chain recombines TRBV12-3 or TRBV12-4 with TRBJ2-1; D is unclear. Trimming took off 5 bases at V and 8 bases at J, with 10 bases between the two ends. The CDR3 is made up of 12 amino acids. CDR3 DNA: TGTGCCAGCAGTCCCATCTTCGATGAGCAGTTCTTC. This gives the protein CASSPIFDEQFF.

This clonotype has a handful of counts. The DNA for the CDR3 is TGTGCCAGCAGCTCCTTCCGGGGGGGAGGTGAGCAGTTCTTC. Residues: CASSSFRGGGEQFF. The chain employs TRBV7-9 and TRBJ2-1, with 8 bases aligning to TRBD2. The length of the CDR3 is 14 residues. Germline-derived CDR1 and CDR2 are SEHNR and FQNEAQ (reference sequence). V dropped 4 bases and J dropped 9; count of bases not matched to a gene: 8.

The sample holds a few counts of this clonotype. The chain recombines TRBV6-1 with TRBJ2-1; the match to TRBD2 covers 12 bases. Germline V gene data show CDR1 as MNHNS and CDR2 as SASEGT. V dropped 5 bases and J dropped 6; count of bases not matched to a gene: 5. The CDR3 length is 15 residues. CDR3 residues: CASSRLAGEGNEQFF. Written as DNA, the CDR3 is TGTGCCAGCAGTCGACTAGCGGGGGAGGGCAATGAGCAGTTCTTC.

This chain joins TRBV11-1 and TRBJ2-1, with 13 bases identical to TRBD2. The ends lost 5 bases at V and 0 bases at J; junction bases unmatched: 10. CDR3 length: 19 amino acids. The germline V gene encodes CDR1 SGHAT and CDR2 FQDESV (reference sequence). The CDR3 sequence: CASSPGGLAGPSSYNEQFF. CDR3 DNA sequence: TGTGCCAGCAGCCCCGGGGGACTAGCGGGACCGAGCTCCTACAATGAGCAGTTCTTC.

This chain links TRBV5-1 with TRBJ2-7; no definite D call. CDR1 and CDR2 from the germline V gene are SGHRS and YFSETQ. This CDR3 comprises 14 residues. With 0 bases removed from V and 0 bases from J, the gap between germline ends came to 7 bases. CDR3 loop: CASSLDGTSYEQYF. The CDR3 DNA reads as TGCGCCAGCAGCTTGGACGGTACCTCCTACGAGCAGTACTTC.

This chain joins TRBV14 and TRBJ2-7; D is ambiguous. CDR1 and CDR2 from the germline V gene are SGHDN and FVKESK. The CDR3 is 13 residues long. The V end lost 4 bases, the J end lost 5 bases, and 12 bases lay between the germline ends. CDR3 sequence: CASSLHPSNEQYF. CDR3 DNA: TGTGCCAGCAGCCTCCACCCGAGTAACGAGCAGTACTTC.